Presented here are 10 T cell receptor beta chains from one specimen sequenced in a study of post-analysis software for immune sequencing data. The TCR beta cDNA libraries contained unique molecular identifiers. TCRdb re-called the PCR reads through MiXCR, storing one row per CDR3 protein. The repertoire holds approximately 660,000 distinct CDR3 sequences, with approximately 59% as singletons. Study-wide results and limits: About 5 TRBV segments, including TRBV5-6, TRBV5-1 and TRBV20-1, were more frequent in patients than controls.

Which antigens these TCRs recognize remains unknown. What was sequenced was blood. The receptors were gathered from a girl aged 2-9 years with multiple sclerosis.

The chain couples TRBV4-2 to TRBJ2-5; unclear D gene. The DNA end lines up better with TRBJ2-7; the J call may be wrong. Germline assignment: CDR1 LGHNA and CDR2 YNFKEQ. CDR3 length equals 13 residues. The CDR3 bases are TGTGCCAGCAGCCAAGCAAAGGGTTACGAGCAGTACTTC. This translates into CASSQAKGYEQYF.

The V call is TRBV11-2, the J call TRBJ2-1; 10 nucleotides align to TRBD1. Losses at the gene ends were 6 bases for V and 7 bases for J; bases not matched to a gene: 9. The CDR3 has 15 amino acids. CDR1 is SGHAT and CDR2 is FQNNGV in the germline V gene. CDR3 DNA: TGTGCCAGCAGTGATCGGGACAGGGGTTTGAATGAGCAGTTCTTC. It is translated as CASSDRDRGLNEQFF.

This clonotype has only a few counts. The rearrangement joins TRBV29-1 to TRBJ2-7, with 8 bases identical to TRBD1. In germline, CDR1 is SQVTM, CDR2 ANQGSEA. The length of the CDR3 is 14 residues. V lost 5 bases, J lost 0 bases, and 6 bases stayed unmatched. This CDR3 is CSVSPGGSSYEQYF. The CDR3 DNA follows: TGCAGCGTTTCCCCAGGGGGCAGCTCCTACGAGCAGTACTTC.

This chain links TRBV7-2 with TRBJ2-1; TRBD1 matches 8 bases. The CDR3 is 15 residues long. The ends lost 5 bases at V and 5 bases at J; junction bases unmatched: 8. Germline V gives CDR1 SGHTA, CDR2 FQGNSA. The CDR3 DNA is TGTGCCAGCAGCCCAACGGCGACAGGGGACAATGAGCAGTTCTTC. As protein: CASSPTATGDNEQFF.

The rearrangement uses TRBV20-1 and TRBJ2-3; D is possibly TRBD1 (5 bases). Germline CDR1 reads DFQATT; CDR2 reads SNEGSKA (reference sequence). CDR3 length: 16 amino acids. V was cut by 4 bases and J by 2 bases, with 19 bases left in between. The CDR3 loop is CSANALRTKDTDTQYF. In DNA, the CDR3 is TGCAGTGCTAACGCTCTGCGGACAAAGGACACAGATACGCAGTATTTT.

V gene TRBV6-5 combines with J gene TRBJ1-2; D not certain. This CDR3 region has 15 residues. CDR1 and CDR2 from the germline V gene are MNHEY and SVGAGI. The V end was cut by 7 bases, the J end by 7 bases, with 22 bases between. CDR3 sequence reads: CASIYQLHSGVGYTF. The CDR3 nucleotides read TGTGCCAGCATCTACCAGTTACATTCCGGGGTTGGCTACACCTTC.

V gene TRBV20-1 combines with J gene TRBJ2-5; no clear D gene. Germline V CDR1 and CDR2: DFQATT, SNEGSKA (reference sequence). Trimming shortened V by 3 bases and J by 0 bases, and 8 bases separated the two germline ends. The length of the CDR3 is 13 residues. In DNA form, the CDR3 reads TGCAGTGCTAGCTCGGCGGACCAAGAGACCCAGTACTTC. Encoded protein: CSASSADQETQYF.

This clonotype occurred once. This sequence joins TRBV20-1 and TRBJ2-1; 9 bases map to TRBD1. Trimming removed 6 bases from V and 6 bases from J; junction bases left unmatched: 6. This CDR3 spans 13 amino acids. Germline V CDR1 and CDR2: DFQATT, SNEGSKA (reference sequence). As DNA, the CDR3 is TGCAGTGCCGGCGGGACAGGGCTCAATGAGCAGTTCTTC. It codes for CSAGGTGLNEQFF.

This chain uses TRBV27 with TRBJ1-5; 9 bases fit TRBD1. The CDR3 has 16 amino acids. Per germline, CDR1 MNHEY and CDR2 SMNVEV (reference sequence). V gave up 4 bases and J gave up 1 base; unmatched junction bases: 5. CDR3 sequence (DNA): TGTGCCAGCAGTTCCATTGGGACAGGGAGCAATCAGCCCCAGCATTTT. Its protein product is CASSSIGTGSNQPQHF.

A few counts support this clonotype. The genes are TRBV6-1 and TRBJ2-3, with no clear D. CDR1 MNHNS and CDR2 SASEGT come from the germline V gene. This CDR3 contains 13 residues. V dropped 6 bases and J dropped 3 bases, with 10 bases sitting between them. DNA of the CDR3: TGTGCCAGCAGGGAGACCGGGACAGATACGCAGTATTTT. Translated, it gives CASRETGTDTQYF.